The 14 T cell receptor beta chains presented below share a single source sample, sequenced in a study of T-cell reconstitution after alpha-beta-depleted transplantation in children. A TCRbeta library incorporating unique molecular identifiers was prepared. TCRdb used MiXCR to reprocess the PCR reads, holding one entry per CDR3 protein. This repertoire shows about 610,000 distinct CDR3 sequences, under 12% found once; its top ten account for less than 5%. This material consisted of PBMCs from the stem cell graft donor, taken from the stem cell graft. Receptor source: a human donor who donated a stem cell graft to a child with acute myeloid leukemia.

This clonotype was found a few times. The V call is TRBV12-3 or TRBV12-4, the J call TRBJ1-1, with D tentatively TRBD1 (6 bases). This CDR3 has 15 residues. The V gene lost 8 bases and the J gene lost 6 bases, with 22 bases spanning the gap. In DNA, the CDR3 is TGTGCCAGCGGTCCCCTAATCGGGGGCGGGTCTGAAGCTTTCTTT. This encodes CASGPLIGGGSEAFF.

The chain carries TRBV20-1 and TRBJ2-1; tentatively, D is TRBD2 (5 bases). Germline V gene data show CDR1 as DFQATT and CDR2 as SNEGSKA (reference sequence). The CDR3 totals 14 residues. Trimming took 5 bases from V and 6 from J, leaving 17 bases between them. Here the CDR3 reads CSAPSETIINEQFF. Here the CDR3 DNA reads TGCAGTGCTCCCTCCGAGACTATCATCAATGAGCAGTTCTTC.

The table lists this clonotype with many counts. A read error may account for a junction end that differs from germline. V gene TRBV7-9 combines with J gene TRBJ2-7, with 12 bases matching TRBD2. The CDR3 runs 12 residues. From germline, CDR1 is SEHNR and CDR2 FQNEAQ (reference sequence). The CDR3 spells CASSLGLAGANF. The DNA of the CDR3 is TGTGCCAGCAGCTTAGGACTAGCGGGAGCTAACTTC.

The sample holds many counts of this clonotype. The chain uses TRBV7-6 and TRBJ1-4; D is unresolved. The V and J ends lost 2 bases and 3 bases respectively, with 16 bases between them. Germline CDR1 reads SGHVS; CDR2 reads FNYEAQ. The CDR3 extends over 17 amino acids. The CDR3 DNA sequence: TGTGCCAGCAGCTTATCCGGCCCAAGTTCGCCTAATGAAAAACTGTTTTTT. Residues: CASSLSGPSSPNEKLFF.

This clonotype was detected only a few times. CDR3 nucleotide sequence: TGCAGTGCTAGAGGCGACAGGGGTAACACTGAAGCTTTCTTT. This gives the protein CSARGDRGNTEAFF. The V call is TRBV20-1, the J call TRBJ1-1; 8 positions agree with TRBD1. This CDR3 comprises 14 residues. The ends lost 1 base at V and 2 bases at J; junction bases unmatched: 3. CDR1 DFQATT and CDR2 SNEGSKA come from the germline V gene (reference sequence).

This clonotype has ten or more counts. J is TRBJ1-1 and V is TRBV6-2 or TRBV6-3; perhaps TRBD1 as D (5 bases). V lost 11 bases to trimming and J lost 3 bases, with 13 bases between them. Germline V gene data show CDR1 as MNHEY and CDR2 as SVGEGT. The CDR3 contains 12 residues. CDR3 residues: CAAREGYTEAFF. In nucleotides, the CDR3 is TGTGCCGCCCGGGAGGGGTACACTGAAGCTTTCTTT.

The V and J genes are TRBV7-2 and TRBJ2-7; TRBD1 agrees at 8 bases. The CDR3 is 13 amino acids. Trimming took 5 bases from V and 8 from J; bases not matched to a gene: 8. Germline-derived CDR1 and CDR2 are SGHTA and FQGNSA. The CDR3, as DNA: TGTGCCAGCAGCGAGGGACAGGTCCTGAAGCAGTACTTC. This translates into CASSEGQVLKQYF.

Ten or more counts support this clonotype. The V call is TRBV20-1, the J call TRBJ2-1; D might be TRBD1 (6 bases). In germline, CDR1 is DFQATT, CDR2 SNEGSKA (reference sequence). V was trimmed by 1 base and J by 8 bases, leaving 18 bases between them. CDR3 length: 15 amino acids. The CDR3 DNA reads TGCAGTGCTAGAGCGGGTATGGGGGCAAGGGATGAGCAGTTCTTC. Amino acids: CSARAGMGARDEQFF.

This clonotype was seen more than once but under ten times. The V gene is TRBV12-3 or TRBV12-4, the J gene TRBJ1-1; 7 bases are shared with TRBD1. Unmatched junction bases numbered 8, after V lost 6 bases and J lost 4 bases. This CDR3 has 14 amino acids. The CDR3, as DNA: TGTGCCAGCAGATCTACAGGGGTTGCCACTGAAGCTTTCTTT. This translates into CASRSTGVATEAFF.

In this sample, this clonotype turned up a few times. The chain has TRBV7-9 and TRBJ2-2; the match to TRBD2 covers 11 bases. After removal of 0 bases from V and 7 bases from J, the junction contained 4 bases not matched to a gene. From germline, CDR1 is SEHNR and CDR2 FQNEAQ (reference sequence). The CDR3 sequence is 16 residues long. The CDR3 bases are TGTGCCAGCAGCTTAGCGACTAGCGGGACGAACGGGGAGCTGTTTTTT. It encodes CASSLATSGTNGELFF.

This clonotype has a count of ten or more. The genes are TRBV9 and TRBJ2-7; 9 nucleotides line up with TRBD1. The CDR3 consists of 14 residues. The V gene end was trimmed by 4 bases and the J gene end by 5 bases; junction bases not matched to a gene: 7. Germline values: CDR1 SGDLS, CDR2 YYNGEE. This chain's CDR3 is CASSRGQGFNEQYF. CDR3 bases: TGTGCCAGCAGCCGTGGACAGGGGTTCAACGAGCAGTACTTC. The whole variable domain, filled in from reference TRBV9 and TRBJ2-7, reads DSGVTQTPKHLITATGQRVTLRCSPRSGDLSVYWYQQSLDQGLQFLIQYYNGEERAKGNILERFSAQQFPDLHSELNLSSLELGDSALYFCASSRGQGFNEQYFGPGTRLTVT.

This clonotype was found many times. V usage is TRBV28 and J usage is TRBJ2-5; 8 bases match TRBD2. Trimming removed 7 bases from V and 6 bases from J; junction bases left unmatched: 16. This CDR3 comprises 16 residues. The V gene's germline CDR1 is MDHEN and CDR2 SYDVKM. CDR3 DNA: TGTGCCAGCACGAGCACCCCGGGAGGGCCCTTGAAGACCCAGTACTTC. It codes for CASTSTPGGPLKTQYF.

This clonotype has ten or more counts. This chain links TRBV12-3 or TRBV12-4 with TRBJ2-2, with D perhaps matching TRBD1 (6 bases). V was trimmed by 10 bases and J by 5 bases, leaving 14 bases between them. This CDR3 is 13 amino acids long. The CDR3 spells CAIDRRYTGELFF. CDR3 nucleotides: TGTGCCATAGACAGGCGGTATACCGGGGAGCTGTTTTTT.

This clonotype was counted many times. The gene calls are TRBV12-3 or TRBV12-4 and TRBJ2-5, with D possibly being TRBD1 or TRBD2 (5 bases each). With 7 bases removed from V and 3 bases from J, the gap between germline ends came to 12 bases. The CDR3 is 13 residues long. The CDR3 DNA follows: TGTGCCAGCACCCCCCGGGGCGAAGAGACCCAGTACTTC. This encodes CASTPRGEETQYF.